This TCR beta chain was retrieved from a study of blood T cells in healthy people across ages (dated by TCRdb to the mid-2010s). Background on the whole study: In model experiments, roughly one uniquely barcoded TCR beta cDNA molecule per two T cells was captured by template switching. Using deep sequencing normalized with unique cDNA molecular identifiers, the study measured how TCR beta repertoire diversity changes with age. The donors were split into four age groups: young (average around 15 years), middle-aged (around 40), aged (roughly 60) and long-lived (more than 80). Donors of different ages were randomly distributed across sequencing lanes to avoid experimental bias. For two donors (one aged 18 to 30 and one aged 80 or older), the study analyzed two additional independent replicas of 1 million unique cDNA reads from the same blood draw.

Donors were a few dozen systemically healthy Caucasian individuals from Russia aged roughly 6 to 100 years. Each donor gave roughly 9.5 milliliters of peripheral blood, collected into EDTA-treated Vacutainer tubes. Ficoll-Paque density-gradient centrifugation was used to isolate PBMCs, with at least 7 million obtained per sample. Trizol reagent was used to extract total RNA from the PBMCs, yielding at least 5 micrograms per sample. Naive CD45RAhigh/CD27high T cell percentages were measured by flow cytometry on a PBMC aliquot from every donor. Of note for this clonotype: What antigen it recognizes has not been identified. No much larger clonotype is one base removed from it; base qualities were not supplied.

Libraries were made using 5' RACE. The sequencing machine was an Illumina HiSeq 2500. The second PCR ran for roughly 7 to 12 cycles and used a J-beta primer mix along with a sample-barcoded 5' primer. A unique molecular identifier was introduced onto each TCR beta cDNA molecule by a template-switch 5' adaptor carrying 12 random nucleotides. At least 2.5 million CDR3-containing paired-end reads were obtained from each sample. First-strand cDNA synthesis was performed from all RNA using the Mint cDNA synthesis kit, with priming by a TRBC-specific oligonucleotide. After uracil-DNA glycosylase treatment, a first 18-cycle PCR used universal primers M1SS and BC2_uni_R on all cDNA. Turning to the authors' computational methods: Each sample was normalized by randomly selecting 1 million high-quality reads, each carrying a distinct molecular identifier. Reads sharing molecular identifiers were discarded rather than binned into consensus sequences. CDR3 identification, clonotype clustering and error correction used MiTCR with a Q25 quality threshold and the strictest error-elimination algorithm. A nonparametric unseen species model with Euler transformation was used to estimate lower-bound total TCR beta diversity. Through fastp at Q25 and MiXCR, TCRdb rebuilt clones from the public reads, retaining in-frame beta chains. CDR3 protein sequences are deduplicated, and each keeps its most common genes and DNA. These V and J calls derive from TCRdb rather than the authors' analysis. The sample table records 1.5 million to 2 million distinct CDR3 sequences; around 48% of these occur just once. The ten most abundant clones make up about 2.1% of the sample.

Study-wide findings and limitations: Because donor CMV infection status was unknown, age-related changes in expanded clonotypes were potentially confounded. Because profiling used bulk unsorted PBMCs, naive and antigen-experienced compartments could not be compared conclusively. Total diversity estimates from one million sequenced T cells were considered lower bounds and underestimates. There was a strong correlation between observed TCR beta diversity and the percentage of naive T cells measured by flow cytometry. Compared with the aged group, more naive CD4+ T cells, fewer expanded clones and increased TCR diversity were shown by the long-lived group, suggesting age selection. Observed TCR beta diversity per million T cells fell roughly linearly with age, and a significant reduction was already apparent by age about 38.

The germline V gene gives CDR1 as SGHTA and CDR2 as FQGNSA. V gives up 5 bases and J gives up 4 bases, and the segment between their germline ends measures 9 bases. Inclusive of the bounding cysteine and phenylalanine, the CDR3 is 12 residues long. Kept here is only the CDR3 DNA, which spans 36 bases and is read in frame from base 1. Sequenced input: blood. The sequence is built from TRBV7-2 and TRBJ2-7; the D gene lacks a confident call. This clonotype originated in a woman between 40 and 55 years old in good health. For the CDR3, the sequence is CASSATKYEQYF. The nucleotide sequence is TGTGCCAGCAGCGCTACGAAATACGAGCAGTACTTC.